The source of this T cell receptor (beta chain) is a study of graft-versus-host responses after intestinal transplantation. Study-level results: Detected in recipient marrow were GvH clones, some of which were first observed in ileum or blood.

Libraries were prepared by immunoSEQ multiplex PCR; TCRdb keeps only in-frame clonotypes and omits some of them. The sample shows some 7,100 clones, 97% of them seen only once. With respect to this clone: The antigen remains undetermined.

The sequenced sample was PBMCs, obtained 23 days after intestinal transplant. The origin of this receptor is a human patient who received an intestinal transplant, so some T cells may come from the graft donor.

The DNA of the CDR3 is TGTGCCAGCAGCGTGACTGAAGCGGGATACCACGAGCAGTACTTC. Its translation: CASSVTEAGYHEQYF. The chain carries TRBV9 and TRBJ2-7; 7 bases are a match to TRBD2. The CDR3 length is 15 residues. Germline V gives CDR1 SGDLS, CDR2 YYNGEE. V shed 2 bases, J shed 5 bases, and the junction held 10 bases outside the gene matches.